This T cell receptor (beta chain) was captured by sequencing in a study of blood T cell repertoires in COVID-19. The data were produced by immunoSEQ multiplex PCR, yet TCRdb's version contains in-frame clones alone and is incomplete. The sample holds 200,000 to 250,000 clones, roughly 89% seen once. Germline values: CDR1 SGHDT, CDR2 YYEEEE. V gave up 2 bases and J gave up 6 bases; unmatched junction bases: 7. The CDR3 length is 16 residues. Source material: PBMCs or T cells enriched from blood (not recorded which). This chain connects TRBV5-6 to TRBJ1-4; 10 bases agree with TRBD1. This TCR came from a woman between 35 and 50 years old with acute COVID-19. CDR3 in amino acids: CASSLAGQGMDEKLFF. The CDR3 DNA sequence: TGTGCCAGCAGCTTAGCGGGACAGGGGATGGATGAAAAACTGTTTTTT.